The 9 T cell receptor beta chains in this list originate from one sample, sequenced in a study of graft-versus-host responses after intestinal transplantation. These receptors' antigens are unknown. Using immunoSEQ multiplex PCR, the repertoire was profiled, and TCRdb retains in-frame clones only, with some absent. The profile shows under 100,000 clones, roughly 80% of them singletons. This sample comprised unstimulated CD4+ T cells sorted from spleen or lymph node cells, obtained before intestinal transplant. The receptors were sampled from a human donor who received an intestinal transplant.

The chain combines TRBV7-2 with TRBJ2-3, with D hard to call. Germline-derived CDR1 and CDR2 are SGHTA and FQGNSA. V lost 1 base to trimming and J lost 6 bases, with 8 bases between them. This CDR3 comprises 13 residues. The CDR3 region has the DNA TGTGCCAGCAGCTTAGTGCACAGCGATACGCAGTATTTT. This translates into CASSLVHSDTQYF.

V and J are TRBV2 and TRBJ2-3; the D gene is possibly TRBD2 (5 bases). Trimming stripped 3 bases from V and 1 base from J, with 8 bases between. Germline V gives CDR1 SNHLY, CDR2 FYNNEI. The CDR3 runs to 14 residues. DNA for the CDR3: TGTGCCAGCAGTGACATCGGGGGCACAGATACGCAGTATTTT. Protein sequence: CASSDIGGTDTQYF.

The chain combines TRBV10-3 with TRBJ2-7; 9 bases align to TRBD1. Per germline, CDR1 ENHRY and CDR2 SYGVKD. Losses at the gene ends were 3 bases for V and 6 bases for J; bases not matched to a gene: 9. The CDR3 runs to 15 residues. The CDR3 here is CAISDLGQGFFEQYF. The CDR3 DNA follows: TGTGCCATCAGTGACCTAGGACAGGGGTTCTTCGAGCAGTACTTC.

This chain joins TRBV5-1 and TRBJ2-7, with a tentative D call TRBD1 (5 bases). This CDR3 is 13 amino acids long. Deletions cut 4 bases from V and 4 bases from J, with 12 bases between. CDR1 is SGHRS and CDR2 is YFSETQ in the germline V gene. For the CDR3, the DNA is TGCGCCAGCAGCGTAGGGGAACTATACGAGCAGTACTTC. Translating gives CASSVGELYEQYF.

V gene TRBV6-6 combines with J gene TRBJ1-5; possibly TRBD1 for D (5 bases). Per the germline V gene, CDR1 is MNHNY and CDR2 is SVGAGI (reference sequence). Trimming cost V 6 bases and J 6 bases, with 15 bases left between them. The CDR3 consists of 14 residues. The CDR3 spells CASRHDIGAQPQHF. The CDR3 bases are TGTGCCAGCAGGCACGATATTGGGGCTCAGCCCCAGCATTTT.

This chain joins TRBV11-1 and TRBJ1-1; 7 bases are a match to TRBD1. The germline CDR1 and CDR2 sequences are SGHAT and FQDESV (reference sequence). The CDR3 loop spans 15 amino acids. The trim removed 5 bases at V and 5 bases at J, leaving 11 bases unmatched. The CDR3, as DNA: TGTGCCAGCAGCCCGAGACAGACAGGGAGGACTGAAGCTTTCTTT. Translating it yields CASSPRQTGRTEAFF.

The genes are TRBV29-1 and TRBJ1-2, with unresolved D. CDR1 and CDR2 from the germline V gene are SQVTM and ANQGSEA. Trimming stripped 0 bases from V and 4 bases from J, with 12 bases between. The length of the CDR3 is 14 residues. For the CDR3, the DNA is TGCAGCGTTGAAGAAGGAGGCAGGAGCTATGGCTACACCTTC. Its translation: CSVEEGGRSYGYTF.

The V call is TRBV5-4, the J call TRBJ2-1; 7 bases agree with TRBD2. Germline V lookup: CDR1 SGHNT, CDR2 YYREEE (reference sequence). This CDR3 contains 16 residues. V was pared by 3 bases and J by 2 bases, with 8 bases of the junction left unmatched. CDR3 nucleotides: TGTGCCAGCAGCTATGGGGGAGCGGGAACCTACAATGAGCAGTTCTTC. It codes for CASSYGGAGTYNEQFF. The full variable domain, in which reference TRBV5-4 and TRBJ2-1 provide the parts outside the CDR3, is ETGVTQSPTHLIKTRGQQVTLRCSSQSGHNTVSWYQQALGQGPQFIFQYYREEENGRGNFPPRFSGLQFPNYSSELNVNALELDDSALYLCASSYGGAGTYNEQFFGPGTRLTVL.

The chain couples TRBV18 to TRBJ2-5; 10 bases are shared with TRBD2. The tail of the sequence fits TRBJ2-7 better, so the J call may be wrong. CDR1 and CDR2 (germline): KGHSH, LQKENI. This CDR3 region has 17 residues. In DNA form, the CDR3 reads TGTGCCAGCTCACCAAATCGGCCTAGCGGGGGATCCTACGAGCAGTACTTC. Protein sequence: CASSPNRPSGGSYEQYF.